Listed here are 9 T cell receptor beta chains from one sample, sequenced in a study of shared clonotypes between healthy human individuals. The data were produced by immunoSEQ multiplex PCR, yet TCRdb's version contains in-frame clones alone and is incomplete. The profile covers about a million clones, with 77% appearing a single time and roughly 0.82% taken by the ten largest. The material sequenced was memory CD4+ T cells from PBMCs. The subset here: CD45RA-negative fraction. The receptors shown here come from a man aged 18 to 30 in good health. Some clones in this sample may be carry-over from other donors' samples.

The V call is TRBV28, the J call TRBJ2-3, with D possibly being TRBD2 (7 bases). The ends were cut back, 1 base at V and 4 bases at J, with 9 bases in the middle. Germline-derived CDR1 and CDR2 are MDHEN and SYDVKM. The CDR3 runs to 14 residues. The chain's CDR3 is CASSLSGGSDTQYF. In DNA form, the CDR3 reads TGTGCCAGCAGTTTATCGGGGGGCTCAGATACGCAGTATTTT.

Ten or more counts support this clone. The chain employs TRBV15 and TRBJ2-1; D possibly corresponds to TRBD2 (6 bases). Deletions cut 0 bases from V and 1 base from J, with 10 bases between. Germline CDR1 LNHNV, CDR2 YYDKDF (reference sequence). There are 16 residues in the CDR3. CDR3 coding DNA: TGTGCCACCAGCAGAGAGACTAGGATGTCCTACAATGAGCAGTTCTTC. Translating gives CATSRETRMSYNEQFF.

V and J are TRBV10-1 and TRBJ2-7, with 8 nucleotides matching TRBD2. CDR1 WNHNN and CDR2 SYGVQD come from the germline V gene (reference sequence). Trimming at V came to 0 bases and at J to 4 bases, leaving 5 bases not matched to a gene. The CDR3 length is 15 residues. CDR3 in amino acids: CASSESSSGFYEQYF. In DNA form, the CDR3 reads TGCGCCAGCAGTGAGTCGTCTAGCGGGTTTTACGAGCAGTACTTC.

This sequence joins TRBV7-2 and TRBJ2-4; 7 bases align to TRBD2. Germline CDR1 reads SGHTA; CDR2 reads FQGNSA. This CDR3 region has 15 residues. Trimming took 2 bases from V and 8 from J; bases not matched to a gene: 9. The CDR3 reads CASSLTGTNGDIQYF. The CDR3 coding sequence is TGTGCCAGCAGCTTAACCGGGACTAACGGGGACATTCAGTACTTC.

This sequence joins TRBV7-2 and TRBJ2-5; tentatively, D is TRBD2 (6 bases). Germline loops: CDR1 SGHTA, CDR2 FQGNSA. Trimming took off 3 bases at V and 2 bases at J, with 13 bases between the two ends. The length of the CDR3 is 15 residues. The CDR3 sequence: CASSLTSGGQETQYF. The CDR3 coding sequence is TGTGCCAGCAGCTTGACTAGTGGCGGTCAAGAGACCCAGTACTTC. Together with reference TRBV7-2 and TRBJ2-5, the CDR3 gives the full variable domain: GAGVSQSPSNKVTEKGKDVELRCDPISGHTALYWYRQSLGQGLEFLIYFQGNSAPDKSGLPSDRFSAERTGGSVSTLTIQRTQQEDSAVYLCASSLTSGGQETQYFGPGTRLLVL.

Concerning this clone: A read error may produce the germline difference seen at one junction end. The chain combines TRBV7-9 with TRBJ2-7, with TRBD1 matching over 10 bases. Germline loops: CDR1 SEHNR, CDR2 FQNEAQ (reference sequence). The CDR3 has 13 residues. Here the CDR3 DNA reads TGTGCCAGCAGCCAAAGACAGGGGGCCGAGCAGTGCTTC. Translating it yields CASSQRQGAEQCF.

The chain joins TRBV7-2 to TRBJ2-4; 8 bases are a match to TRBD1. Germline CDR1 SGHTA, CDR2 FQGNSA. Germline trimming cut 3 bases from V and 3 bases from J; bases unmatched to any gene: 4. CDR3 length equals 15 residues. The CDR3 sequence is CASSFLGQGKNIQYF. In nucleotides, the CDR3 is TGTGCCAGCAGCTTCCTAGGACAGGGCAAAAACATTCAGTACTTC.

This clone was detected only a few times. The chain recombines TRBV29-1 with TRBJ2-2, with TRBD2 as a possible D gene (5 bases). Between the trimmed V and J ends, which lost 3 bases and 1 base, there was a span of 15 bases. Germline lookup yields CDR1 SQVTM and CDR2 ANQGSEA. This CDR3 spans 16 amino acids. CDR3 in DNA: TGCAGCGTTGACCTAGGGTACGGGGTGAACACCGGGGAGCTGTTTTTT. Translation gives CSVDLGYGVNTGELFF.

The chain employs TRBV2 and TRBJ1-1; D is uncertain. The V gene's germline CDR1 is SNHLY and CDR2 FYNNEI. V shed 3 bases and J shed 5 bases, with 4 bases lying between them. The CDR3 is 11 residues long. Here the CDR3 DNA reads TGTGCCAGCAGTGAGGAAACTGAAGCTTTCTTT. It translates to CASSEETEAFF.